Listed below are T cell receptor beta chains from one sample, sequenced in a study of cytomegalovirus exposure and HLA in healthy donors. TCRdb keeps only in-frame clones here, not all; method: immunoSEQ multiplex PCR. The table has 180,000 or so clones, 70% to 90% seen once. The sample consisted of PBMCs. The receptors come from a man between 18 and 29 years old in good health and CMV-seropositive. The CDR3 runs from the conserved cysteine through the conserved F or W.

TRBV10-3 | CAISESSNPGANVLTF
TRBV6-1 | CASSEAGGINQPQHF
TRBV14 | CASSFHTGANSPLHF
TRBV27 | CATHLSGEAFF
TRBV27 | CASSTDSQGSYNEQFF
TRBV4-1 | CASSQPPGGGEQYF
TRBV18 | CASSPSTTETQYF
TRBV5-1 | CASSRESPPEQYF
TRBV5-1 | CASSLRGQGSNSPLHF
TRBV6-1 | CASVKGTGMDEQFF
TRBV6-4 | CASPREASGAETQYF
TRBV4-2 | CASSQAASGGLLYEQYF
TRBV5-6 | CASSLELGVPYEQYF
TRBV4-3 | CASSQDRTGWRSPLHF
TRBV11-1 | CASSSPRGGSNTGELFF
TRBV12-2 | CASRLMGGGAHEQYF
TRBV19 | CASSIYGTGGHEQYF
TRBV7-9 | CSSSFGEYYEQYF
TRBV4-1 | CASSHDGGNTEAFF
TRBV2 | CASSELAVYGYTF
TRBV10-3 | CAISETSSQNNEQFF
TRBV19 | CASSGQGGGIDSGYTF
TRBV4-1 | CASSQGQGPIETQYF
TRBV30 | CAIGGFAYGYTF
TRBV6-5 | CASSYGPGAFF
TRBV15 | CATSRSPPIPTYNEQFF
TRBV7-6 | CASSSFRTSGGKVGELFF
TRBV5-4 | CASSLNDGLNEQFF
TRBV28 | CASRPGGWKRGANGDEQFF
TRBV4-1 | CASSRKTGGPYEQYF
TRBV10-1 | CASAAGGTDTQYF
TRBV7-9 | CASSLGTGYGYTF
TRBV19 | CASSTREVDQETQYF
TRBV6-5 | CASSPGGGNSPLHF
TRBV6-4 | CASSYVGGGYTF
TRBV7-2 | CASSFQGVPPLHF
TRBV5-1 | CASSFEGETQYF
TRBV10-3 | CAIRTQGVGPNTGELFF
TRBV6-1 | CASTPGGGMDNEQFF
TRBV5-4 | CASSLASTVGSRQETQYF
TRBV5-6 | CASSPLVSGGNTGELFF
TRBV25-1 | CASSELAGLPGNTEAFF
TRBV12-5 | CASGFTGGGASEQYF
TRBV5-5 | CASSVGGRITDTQYF
TRBV7-9 | CASSLKIDGGDEFF
TRBV10-3 | CAGGGDSYNSPLHF
TRBV5-1 | CASSLATGGLSYEQYF
TRBV10-2 | CATAPDLNTGELFF